This T cell receptor beta chain emerged from a study of CD8+CD57+ T cells in acquired aplastic anemia. With 5 bases clipped from V and 5 bases from J, the junction kept 7 bases outside the gene matches. The CDR3 consists of 14 residues. Comments on this clonotype: Its antigen remains unknown.

Study-wide findings and caveats: A set of twenty-nine CD8+ CDR3 sequences was shared between patients and controls, and these sequences appeared highly expressed in patients.

Genomic DNA, the template, was used for profiling of the TCR beta VDJ and CDR3. TCRdb used MiXCR to reprocess the reads, holding one entry per CDR3 protein. The sample comprises 310,000 or so distinct CDR3 sequences, 56% of which are singletons, and roughly 1.2% rests with the top ten. Those patients picked for sequencing had displayed CD8+CD57+ cell expansion on flow cytometry. The V gene is TRBV12-3 or TRBV12-4, the J gene TRBJ2-7; TRBD1 matches at 9 bases. The sequencing input was sorted CD4+, CD8+, or CD8+CD57+ T cells (not recorded which) from PBMCs. This clonotype was obtained from a human donor with aplastic anemia. The CDR3, as DNA: TGTGCCAGCAGTCCTCGGGGACAGGGAAACGAGCAGTACTTC. Residues: CASSPRGQGNEQYF.